A selection of T cell receptor beta chains follows, all from one sample in a study of T cells after yellow fever vaccination. TCRdb re-called the 5' RACE reads with MiXCR, one entry per CDR3 protein. The sample records some 560,000 distinct CDR3 sequences, less than 20% being singletons. The source material was PBMCs, sampled 15 days after the yellow fever booster vaccination. The receptors here all came from a man aged 30 to 45 who received the YFV17D yellow fever vaccine. The CDR3 runs from the conserved cysteine through the conserved F or W. A D gene is named only where the DNA matches it firmly. A clone size is listed for some rows: how often the clone was seen (once, few, many), or a class if it is expanded.

V gene	D gene	clone size	J gene	CDR3 protein	CDR3 DNA
TRBV7-2	TRBD2	-	TRBJ2-7	CASSSTGTSSEQYF	TGTGCCAGCAGCTCAACCGGGACTAGTAGTGAGCAGTACTTC
TRBV7-9	-	-	TRBJ1-1	CASTPPGGGRAFF	TGTGCCAGCACACCCCCGGGGGGAGGGAGAGCTTTCTTT
TRBV10-3	TRBD2	-	TRBJ2-1	CVSRLAGGSNEQFF	TGTGTCTCAAGACTAGCGGGAGGGTCCAATGAGCAGTTCTTC
TRBV10-3	TRBD1	few	TRBJ2-6	CATRGQGANVLTF	TGTGCCACCAGGGGGCAAGGGGCCAACGTCCTGACTTTC
TRBV20-1	-	-	TRBJ2-7	CSARPKRTRSSYEQYF	TGCAGTGCTAGACCAAAACGGACAAGGAGCTCCTACGAGCAGTACTTC
TRBV10-3	-	few	TRBJ1-2	CAISEEATSHGYTF	TGTGCCATCAGTGAGGAGGCTACGTCCCATGGCTACACCTTC
TRBV10-3	TRBD2	few	TRBJ2-5	CARGPSGRYETQYF	TGTGCCAGGGGACCTAGCGGGAGGTATGAGACCCAGTACTTC
TRBV11-1	-	few	TRBJ2-3	CASSPKPREAQYF	TGTGCCAGCAGTCCCAAACCCCGAGAGGCGCAGTATTTT
TRBV20-1	TRBD1	-	TRBJ1-1	CSAWDRGNTEAFF	TGCAGTGCATGGGACAGGGGGAACACTGAAGCTTTCTTT
TRBV7-9	TRBD1	few	TRBJ2-7	CASSLGVGTASLYEQYF	TGTGCCAGCAGCTTAGGAGTGGGGACAGCCTCACTCTACGAGCAGTACTTC
TRBV6-1	-	few	TRBJ2-1	CASIMGPGAPTFF	TGTGCCAGCATAATGGGACCTGGGGCCCCGACGTTCTTC
TRBV5-1	-	-	TRBJ2-1	CASSLASLLYNEQFF	TGCGCCAGCAGCTTGGCCAGTCTCCTCTACAATGAGCAGTTCTTC
TRBV6-5	-	-	TRBJ2-7	CASRRYWDEQYF	TGTGCCAGCAGACGGTACTGGGACGAGCAGTACTTC
TRBV18	TRBD2	few	TRBJ2-2	CASSPASGHTGELFF	TGTGCCAGCTCACCGGCTAGCGGGCACACCGGGGAGCTGTTTTTT
TRBV19	-	-	TRBJ2-7	CATNTRDSPFEQYF	TGTGCCACCAATACTCGGGACTCGCCGTTTGAGCAGTACTTC
TRBV6-2/TRBV6-3	-	-	TRBJ2-4	CASTPRVTEAKNIQYF	TGTGCCAGCACCCCGAGGGTTACAGAGGCCAAAAACATTCAGTACTTC
TRBV20-1	-	-	TRBJ1-5	CSATPYSNQPQHF	TGCAGTGCTACACCATATAGCAATCAGCCCCAGCATTTT
TRBV6-2/TRBV6-3	-	few	TRBJ1-1	CASSRDRMLTEAFF	TGTGCCAGCAGCCGCGACAGGATGTTAACTGAAGCTTTCTTT
TRBV12-3/TRBV12-4	-	few	TRBJ2-5	CASRTQGTQYF	TGTGCCAGCAGAACCCAGGGGACCCAGTACTTC
TRBV5-1	TRBD2	many	TRBJ2-1	CASSPGTSGYNEQFF	TGCGCCAGCAGCCCGGGGACTAGCGGCTACAATGAGCAGTTCTTC
TRBV5-5	TRBD1	-	TRBJ2-3	CASSFPTGATDTQYF	TGTGCCAGCAGCTTCCCGACAGGGGCGACAGATACGCAGTATTTT
TRBV25-1	TRBD1	few	TRBJ2-7	CASRTAGTGVSSYEQYF	TGTGCCAGCAGAACCGCCGGGACAGGAGTCAGCTCCTACGAGCAGTACTTC
TRBV7-9	-	few	TRBJ2-3	CASSTAWGGRTDTQYF	TGTGCCAGCAGCACCGCGTGGGGGGGGCGGACAGATACGCAGTATTTT
TRBV15	TRBD2	-	TRBJ2-2	CATSGTFSGRYTGELFF	TGTGCCACCAGCGGGACCTTTAGCGGGAGGTACACCGGGGAGCTGTTTTTT
TRBV6-1	-	few	TRBJ2-1	CASTQGRYYNEQFF	TGTGCCAGCACCCAGGGTCGTTACTACAATGAGCAGTTCTTC
TRBV10-3	TRBD1	few	TRBJ2-5	CAIRAGTGGETQYF	TGTGCCATCAGAGCCGGGACAGGGGGAGAGACCCAGTACTTC
TRBV3-1	-	many	TRBJ1-3	CASSEGQLRGNTIYF	TGTGCCAGCAGCGAAGGACAACTTCGAGGAAACACCATATATTTT
TRBV5-1	-	-	TRBJ2-2	CASSLGRGTGELFF	TGCGCCAGCAGCTTGGGTCGGGGCACCGGGGAGCTGTTTTTT
TRBV18	TRBD1	few	TRBJ2-6	CASSPVGQLSSSSGANVLTF	TGTGCCAGCTCACCAGTGGGACAGCTAAGTTCGTCCTCTGGGGCCAACGTCCTGACTTTC
TRBV24-1	-	few	TRBJ2-3	CATSDATLSTDTQYF	TGTGCCACCAGTGATGCAACTCTAAGCACAGATACGCAGTATTTT
TRBV7-6	-	few	TRBJ1-5	CASSLEGRRSGNQPQHF	TGTGCCAGCAGCTTAGAGGGACGCCGATCGGGCAATCAGCCCCAGCATTTT
TRBV28	-	-	TRBJ1-5	CASTTYAAGATQPQHF	TGTGCCAGCACTACATACGCCGCAGGGGCTACTCAGCCCCAGCATTTT
TRBV6-5	TRBD2	few	TRBJ2-2	CASSYPSTSGKSYTGELFF	TGTGCCAGCAGTTACCCATCGACTAGCGGGAAATCGTACACCGGGGAGCTGTTTTTT
TRBV29-1	TRBD2	few	TRBJ2-3	CSVVGLAGDTQYF	TGCAGCGTTGTCGGGCTAGCGGGGGATACGCAGTATTTT
TRBV11-2	TRBD2	few	TRBJ2-7	CASSEVSPGLAGFYEQYF	TGTGCCAGCAGCGAAGTGTCACCGGGACTAGCGGGATTCTACGAGCAGTACTTC
TRBV20-1	TRBD1	-	TRBJ2-3	CSARSRDRGGVEPRTDTQYF	TGCAGTGCTAGATCCCGGGACAGGGGTGGGGTAGAACCCCGCACAGATACGCAGTATTTT
TRBV6-5	TRBD2	-	TRBJ2-7	CASSWEGRNEQYF	TGTGCCAGCAGTTGGGAGGGCCGGAACGAGCAGTACTTC
TRBV28	-	-	TRBJ2-5	CATERDRGETQYF	TGTGCCACCGAACGCGACCGAGGAGAGACCCAGTACTTC
TRBV4-1	-	-	TRBJ1-5	CASSHADGYNQPQHF	TGCGCCAGCAGCCACGCCGACGGATACAATCAGCCCCAGCATTTT
TRBV5-1	TRBD2	-	TRBJ2-3	CASSWGTSDTQYF	TGCGCCAGCAGCTGGGGGACTAGCGATACGCAGTATTTT
TRBV29-1	-	few	TRBJ2-7	CSVALGGGGYEQYF	TGCAGCGTTGCCCTCGGGGGCGGCGGTTACGAGCAGTACTTC
TRBV7-2	-	-	TRBJ2-5	CASSPPTGWTQYF	TGTGCCAGCAGCCCACCGACTGGGTGGACCCAGTACTTC
TRBV12-3/TRBV12-4	TRBD2	-	TRBJ2-1	CASSFRELPGLANEQFF	TGTGCCAGCAGTTTCCGTGAATTACCGGGACTAGCAAATGAGCAGTTCTTC
TRBV7-2	TRBD2	few	TRBJ2-1	CASSARERSEQFF	TGTGCCAGCAGCGCGCGGGAGAGGAGTGAGCAGTTCTTC
TRBV29-1	-	few	TRBJ2-4	CSVGPVGNIQYF	TGCAGCGTGGGCCCCGTTGGAAACATTCAGTACTTC